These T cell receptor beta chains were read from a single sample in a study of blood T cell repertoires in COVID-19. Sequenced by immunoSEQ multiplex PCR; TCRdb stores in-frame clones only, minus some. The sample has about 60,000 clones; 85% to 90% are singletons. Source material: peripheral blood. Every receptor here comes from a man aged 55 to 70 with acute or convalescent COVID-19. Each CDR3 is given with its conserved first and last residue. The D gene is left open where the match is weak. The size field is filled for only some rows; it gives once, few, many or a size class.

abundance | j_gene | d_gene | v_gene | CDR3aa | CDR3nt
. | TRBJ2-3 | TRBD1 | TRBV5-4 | CASSLAGQGASDTQYF | TGTGCCAGCAGCTTGGCGGGACAGGGGGCATCAGATACGCAGTATTTT
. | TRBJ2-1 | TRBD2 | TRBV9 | CASSWGSGANNEQFF | TGTGCCAGCAGCTGGGGTAGCGGGGCCAACAATGAGCAGTTCTTC
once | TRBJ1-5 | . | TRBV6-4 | CASSDSRGHDQPQHF | TGTGCCAGCAGTGACTCGAGGGGACACGATCAGCCCCAGCATTTT
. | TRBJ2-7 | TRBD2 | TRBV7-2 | CASSLGLLGTSGYEQYF | TGTGCCAGCAGCTTAGGTCTTCTCGGGACTAGCGGTTACGAGCAGTACTTC
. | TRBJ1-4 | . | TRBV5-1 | CASSLAGKSNEKLFF | TGCGCCAGCAGCTTGGCGGGGAAGTCTAATGAAAAACTGTTTTTT
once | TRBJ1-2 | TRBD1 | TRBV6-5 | CASRTGSYGYTF | TGTGCCAGCAGGACAGGGAGCTATGGCTACACCTTC
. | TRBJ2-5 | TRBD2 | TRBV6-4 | CASSRQGGETQYF | TGTGCCAGCAGTCGGCAGGGAGGGGAGACCCAGTACTTC
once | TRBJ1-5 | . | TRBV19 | CATNRPYSNQPQHF | TGTGCCACCAACAGGCCATATAGCAATCAGCCCCAGCATTTT
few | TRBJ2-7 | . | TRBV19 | CASSAFDKTHEQYF | TGTGCCAGTAGCGCCTTCGACAAGACCCACGAGCAGTACTTC
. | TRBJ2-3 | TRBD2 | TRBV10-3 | CAIMGTSGSVTDTQYF | TGTGCCATCATGGGGACTAGCGGGTCGGTCACAGATACGCAGTATTTT
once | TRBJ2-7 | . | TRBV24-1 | CATSYSGLGPTYF | TGTGCCACCAGTTACTCAGGGCTTGGTCCAACGTACTTC
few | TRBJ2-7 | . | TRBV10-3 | CASSDGSDSYGQYF | TGTGCCTCAAGTGACGGGAGCGATTCCTACGGGCAGTACTTC
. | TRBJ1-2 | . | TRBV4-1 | CASSQDERSVNYGYTF | TGCGCCAGCAGCCAAGATGAGAGGAGCGTCAACTATGGCTACACCTTC
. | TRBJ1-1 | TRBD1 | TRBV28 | CASSLPGQGGTEAFF | TGTGCCAGCAGCCTACCGGGACAGGGTGGCACTGAAGCTTTCTTT
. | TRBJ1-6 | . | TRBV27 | CASSLFGGAASSPLHF | TGTGCCAGCAGTTTATTCGGGGGAGCGGCTTCTTCACCCCTCCACTTT
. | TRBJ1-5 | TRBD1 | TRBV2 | CASSEQGAILQPQHF | TGTGCCAGCAGTGAACAGGGGGCGATCTTGCAGCCCCAGCATTTT
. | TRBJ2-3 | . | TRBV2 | CASSGEGGITDTQYF | TGTGCCAGCAGTGGTGAGGGGGGGATTACAGATACGCAGTATTTT
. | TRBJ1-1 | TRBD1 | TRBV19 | CASSSRTGAMNTEAFF | TGTGCCAGTAGTTCGCGGACAGGGGCGATGAACACTGAAGCTTTCTTT
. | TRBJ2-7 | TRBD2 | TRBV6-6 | CASSGSGNDYEQYF | TGTGCCAGCAGTGGGAGCGGGAACGACTACGAGCAGTACTTC
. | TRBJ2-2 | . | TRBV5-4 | CASSLGGVTGELFF | TGTGCCAGCAGCTTAGGGGGAGTTACCGGGGAGCTGTTTTTT
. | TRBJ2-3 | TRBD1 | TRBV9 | CASSPLGGQGTDTQYF | TGTGCCAGCAGCCCACTGGGTGGACAGGGGACAGATACGCAGTATTTT
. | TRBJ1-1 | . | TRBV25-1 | CASSAHGGDFSEAFF | TGTGCCAGCAGTGCCCATGGGGGGGACTTCTCTGAAGCTTTCTTT
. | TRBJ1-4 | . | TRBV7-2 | CASSLEPLVATNEKLFF | TGTGCCAGCAGCTTAGAGCCCCTAGTTGCAACTAATGAAAAACTGTTTTTT
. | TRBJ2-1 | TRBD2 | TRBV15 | CATSRALAGSNEQFF | TGTGCCACCAGCAGAGCCCTAGCGGGATCCAATGAGCAGTTCTTC
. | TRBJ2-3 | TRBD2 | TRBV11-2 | CASSRRGLAGPTDTQYF | TGTGCCAGCAGCCGCCGGGGACTAGCGGGACCCACAGATACGCAGTATTTT
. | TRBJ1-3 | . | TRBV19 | CASTFGRVRNTIYF | TGTGCCAGTACCTTTGGTCGGGTACGAAACACCATATATTTT
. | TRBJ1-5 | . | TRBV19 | CASSMAGQPQHF | TGTGCCAGTAGTATGGCGGGCCAGCCCCAGCATTTT
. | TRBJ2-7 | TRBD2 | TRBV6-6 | CASRPRGSGNHEQYF | TGTGCCAGCAGGCCCAGGGGTAGCGGGAACCACGAGCAGTACTTC
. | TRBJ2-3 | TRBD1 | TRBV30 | CAWRQQGKESDTQYF | TGTGCCTGGAGACAACAGGGGAAGGAATCAGATACGCAGTATTTT
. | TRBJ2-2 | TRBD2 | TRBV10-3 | CAIRTGTSSTGELFF | TGTGCCATCAGAACCGGGACTAGCAGTACCGGGGAGCTGTTTTTT
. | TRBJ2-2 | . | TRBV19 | CASSIRSLNTGELFF | TGTGCCAGTAGTATACGATCACTCAACACCGGGGAGCTGTTTTTT
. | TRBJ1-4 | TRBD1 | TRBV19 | CASSHRGPNEKLFF | TGTGCCAGTAGTCACAGGGGGCCGAATGAAAAACTGTTTTTT
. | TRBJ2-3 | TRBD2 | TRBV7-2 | CASSLGLAGADTQYF | TGTGCCAGCAGCCTAGGGCTAGCGGGGGCTGATACGCAGTATTTT
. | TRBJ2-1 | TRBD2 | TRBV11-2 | CASSLLGTSGSFEQFF | TGTGCCAGCAGCTTATTAGGTACTAGCGGGAGTTTTGAGCAGTTCTTC
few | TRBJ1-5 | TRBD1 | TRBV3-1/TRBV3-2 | CASSQAGTGDNQPQHF | TGTGCCAGCAGCCAAGCAGGAACAGGGGACAATCAGCCCCAGCATTTT
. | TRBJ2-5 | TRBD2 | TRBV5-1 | CASSSTSGSLQETQYF | TGCGCCAGCAGCTCGACTAGCGGGAGTCTTCAAGAGACCCAGTACTTC
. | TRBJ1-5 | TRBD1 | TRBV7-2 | CASSLGDSSNQPQHF | TGTGCCAGCAGCTTAGGGGACAGTAGCAATCAGCCCCAGCATTTT
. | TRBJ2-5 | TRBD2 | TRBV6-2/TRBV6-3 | CASSFPLRTSPQETQYF | TGTGCCAGCAGTTTCCCCCTCCGGACTAGCCCACAAGAGACCCAGTACTTC
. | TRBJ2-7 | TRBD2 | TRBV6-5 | CATGRTRYEQYF | TGTGCCACGGGACGGACTAGGTACGAGCAGTACTTC
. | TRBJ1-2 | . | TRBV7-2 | CASIGRLGGTYGYTF | TGTGCCAGCATAGGGAGGTTGGGGGGGACGTATGGCTACACCTTC
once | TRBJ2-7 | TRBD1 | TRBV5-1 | CASSRGQGAAEQYF | TGCGCCAGCAGCCGGGGACAGGGGGCTGCCGAGCAGTACTTC
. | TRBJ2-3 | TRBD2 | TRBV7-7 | CASSQFSGRSTDTQYF | TGTGCTAGCAGCCAGTTTAGCGGGAGGTCTACAGATACGCAGTATTTT
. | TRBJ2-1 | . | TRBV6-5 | CASSYSLGPSYNEQFF | TGTGCCAGCAGTTACTCTCTGGGCCCCTCCTACAATGAGCAGTTCTTC
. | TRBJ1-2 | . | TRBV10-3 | CAISERAGTPEGGGYTF | TGTGCCATCAGTGAGCGCGCCGGGACGCCCGAGGGAGGTGGCTACACCTTC
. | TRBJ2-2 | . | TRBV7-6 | CASSLFGGTTGELFF | TGTGCCAGCAGCTTATTTGGGGGGACGACCGGGGAGCTGTTTTTT
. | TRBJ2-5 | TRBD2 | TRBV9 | CASSVGRERRETQYF | TGTGCCAGCAGCGTAGGGCGGGAGCGTCGGGAGACCCAGTACTTC
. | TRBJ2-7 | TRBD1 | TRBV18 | CASSRDRLTYEQYF | TGTGCCAGCTCGAGGGACAGGTTGACCTACGAGCAGTACTTC
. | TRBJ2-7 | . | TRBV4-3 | CASSQKWGSGAYEQYF | TGCGCCAGCAGCCAAAAATGGGGTTCGGGGGCCTACGAGCAGTACTTC
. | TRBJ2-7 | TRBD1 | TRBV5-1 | CASSGQGLYEQYF | TGCGCCAGCAGTGGACAGGGGCTCTACGAGCAGTACTTC
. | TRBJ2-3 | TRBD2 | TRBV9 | CASSVGPSGTTDTQYF | TGTGCCAGCAGCGTAGGCCCTAGCGGGACCACAGATACGCAGTATTTT
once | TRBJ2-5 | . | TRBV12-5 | CASGPAGQETQYF | TGTGCTAGTGGGCCAGCGGGTCAAGAGACCCAGTACTTC
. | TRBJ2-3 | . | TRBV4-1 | CASSPRQGATDTQYF | TGCGCCAGCAGCCCCCGGCAGGGCGCAACAGATACGCAGTATTTT
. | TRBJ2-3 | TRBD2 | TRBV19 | CASSIPAGGPGDTQYF | TGTGCCAGTAGTATACCAGCGGGAGGGCCCGGAGATACGCAGTATTTT